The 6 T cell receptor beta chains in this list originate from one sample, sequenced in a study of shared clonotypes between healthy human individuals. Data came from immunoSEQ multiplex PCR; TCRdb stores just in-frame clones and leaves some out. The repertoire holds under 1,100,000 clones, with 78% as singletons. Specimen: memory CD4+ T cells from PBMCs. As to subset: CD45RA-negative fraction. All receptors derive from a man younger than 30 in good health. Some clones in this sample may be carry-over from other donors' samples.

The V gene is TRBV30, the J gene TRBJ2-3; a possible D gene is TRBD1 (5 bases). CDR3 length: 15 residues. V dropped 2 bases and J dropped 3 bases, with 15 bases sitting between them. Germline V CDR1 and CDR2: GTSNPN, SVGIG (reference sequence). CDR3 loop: CAWSRGRVRTDTQYF. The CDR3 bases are TGTGCCTGGAGTAGGGGCAGGGTGAGGACAGATACGCAGTATTTT.

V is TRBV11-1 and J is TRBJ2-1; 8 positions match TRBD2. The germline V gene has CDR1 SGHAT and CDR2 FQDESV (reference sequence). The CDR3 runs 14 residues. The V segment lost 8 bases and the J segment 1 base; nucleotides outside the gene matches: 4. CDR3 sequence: CASASGSSYNEQFF. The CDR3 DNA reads TGTGCCAGCGCCAGCGGGAGTTCCTACAATGAGCAGTTCTTC. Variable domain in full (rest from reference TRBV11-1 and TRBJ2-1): EAEVAQSPRYKITEKSQAVAFWCDPISGHATLYWYRQILGQGPELLVQFQDESVVDDSQLPKDRFSAERLKGVDSTLKIQPAELGDSAMYLCASASGSSYNEQFFGPGTRLTVL.

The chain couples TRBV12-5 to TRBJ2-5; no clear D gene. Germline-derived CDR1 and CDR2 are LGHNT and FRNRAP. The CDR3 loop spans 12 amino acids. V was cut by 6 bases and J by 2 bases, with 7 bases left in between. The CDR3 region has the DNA TGTGCTAGTGGCTTAAGGCAAGAGACCCAGTACTTC. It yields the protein CASGLRQETQYF.

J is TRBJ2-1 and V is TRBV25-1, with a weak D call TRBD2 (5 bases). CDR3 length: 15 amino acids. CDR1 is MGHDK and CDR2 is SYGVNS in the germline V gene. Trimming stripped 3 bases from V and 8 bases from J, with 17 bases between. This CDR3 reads CASSEMSPGLDEQFF. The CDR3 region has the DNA TGTGCCAGCAGTGAGATGTCCCCGGGGTTGGATGAGCAGTTCTTC.

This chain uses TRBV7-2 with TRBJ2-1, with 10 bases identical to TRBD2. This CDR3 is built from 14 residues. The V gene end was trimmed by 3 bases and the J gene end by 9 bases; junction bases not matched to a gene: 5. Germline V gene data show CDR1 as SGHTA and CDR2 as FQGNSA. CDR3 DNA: TGTGCCAGCAGCTTTAAAGCGGGAGGGGTTGAGCAGTTCTTC. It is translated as CASSFKAGGVEQFF.

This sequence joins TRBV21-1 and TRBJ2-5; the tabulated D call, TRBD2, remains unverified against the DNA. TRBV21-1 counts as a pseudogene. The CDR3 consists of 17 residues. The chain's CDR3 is CASSKVKPGEMEETQYF. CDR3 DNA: TGTGCCAGCAGCAAGGTCAAACCGGGAGAAATGGAAGAGACCCAGTACTTC.